One sample yielded the 15 T cell receptor beta chains listed below, sequenced in a study of vaccination effects on CD4 cells after COVID-19. Their antigen targets remain unknown. Before any sequencing was done, the ViraFEST assay used viral peptide pools to expand antigen-specific CD4+ T cells. Scientists isolated CD4+ T cells after a roughly 9-day culture period ended. Vaccine administered to participants consisted of two doses of either BNT162b2 or mRNA-1273. Generated by immunoSEQ multiplex PCR, the TCRdb table keeps only in-frame clones and is missing some. Of approximately 26,000 clones in the sample, around 63% are singletons; the top ten hold over 8%. Source: CD4+ T cells from PBMCs cultured with SARS-CoV-2 spike peptides, taken after COVID-19 vaccination. The receptors here all came from a human donor who received a COVID-19 vaccine.

The genes are TRBV10-3 and TRBJ2-1; TRBD1 matches 11 bases. Germline lookup yields CDR1 ENHRY and CDR2 SYGVKD. The V segment lost 3 bases and the J segment 5 bases; nucleotides outside the gene matches: 9. The CDR3 runs 17 residues. DNA for the CDR3: TGTGCCATCAGTGACTCGGGACAGGGGGTTCGGGACAATGAGCAGTTCTTC. This encodes CAISDSGQGVRDNEQFF.

The V gene is TRBV3-1 (or the pseudogene TRBV3-2), the J gene TRBJ1-1; D gene uncertain. Germline CDR1 LGHDT, CDR2 YNNKEL (reference sequence). This CDR3 contains 14 residues. The germline V and J ends were trimmed by 6 bases and 7 bases, with 18 bases remaining between them. This CDR3 is CASSPRFQVGEAFF. CDR3 bases: TGTGCCAGCAGTCCCAGGTTTCAAGTCGGTGAAGCTTTCTTT.

This chain connects TRBV15 to TRBJ1-6, with D hard to call. The germline CDR1 and CDR2 sequences are LNHNV and YYDKDF (reference sequence). Trimming shortened V by 6 bases and J by 5 bases, and 11 bases separated the two germline ends. This CDR3 is built from 14 residues. For the CDR3, the DNA is TGTGCCACCAGACCCCGACACGATAATTCACCCCTCCACTTT. It translates to CATRPRHDNSPLHF.

This chain connects TRBV6-4 to TRBJ2-1, with 9 bases matching TRBD2. This CDR3 has 15 amino acids. V lost 0 bases to trimming and J lost 4 bases; unmatched junction nucleotides: 1. Germline values: CDR1 MRHNA, CDR2 SNTAGT. The CDR3, as DNA: TGTGCCAGCAGTGACTCTAGCGGGAGTTACAATGAGCAGTTCTTC. Its protein product is CASSDSSGSYNEQFF.

The genes are TRBV29-1 and TRBJ1-1; a possible D gene is TRBD1 (5 bases). Germline V CDR1 and CDR2: SQVTM, ANQGSEA. CDR3 size: 13 residues. V was pared by 5 bases and J by 4 bases, with 14 bases between. CDR3 in amino acids: CSVFRTSSTEAFF. The CDR3 DNA reads TGCAGCGTTTTCAGGACATCAAGCACTGAAGCTTTCTTT.

V is TRBV11-2 and J is TRBJ2-1; 8 bases fit TRBD1. Per the germline V gene, CDR1 is SGHAT and CDR2 is FQNNGV. This CDR3 is built from 16 residues. After removal of 5 bases from V and 4 bases from J, the junction contained 10 bases not matched to a gene. CDR3 DNA sequence: TGTGCCAGCAGCCTGTTGACCGGACAGGGATACAATGAGCAGTTCTTC. Translating gives CASSLLTGQGYNEQFF.

The CDR3 region has the DNA TGTGCCACCTCGGTTCCAGGGGCGGTGGAGGCTGCCGAGCAGTACTTC. Protein product: CATSVPGAVEAAEQYF. The chain has TRBV28 and TRBJ2-7; possible D gene TRBD1, 6 bases. CDR3 length: 16 amino acids. CDR1 is MDHEN and CDR2 is SYDVKM in the germline V gene. Trimming took 10 bases from V and 6 from J, leaving 28 bases between them.

The CDR3 loop is CATSRDGLVYNEQFF. The CDR3 DNA reads TGTGCCACCAGCAGGGACGGACTAGTCTACAATGAGCAGTTCTTC. The chain combines TRBV15 with TRBJ2-1; 7 bases line up with TRBD2. Unmatched junction bases numbered 5, after V lost 3 bases and J lost 3 bases. Germline V CDR1 and CDR2: LNHNV, YYDKDF (reference sequence). The CDR3 contains 15 residues.

The J gene is TRBJ2-1, the V gene TRBV5-6; 7 bases fit TRBD2. With V trimmed by 4 bases and J by 5 bases, 3 bases remained unmatched. Germline V CDR1 and CDR2: SGHDT, YYEEEE. The length of the CDR3 is 13 residues. The chain's CDR3 is CASSMGGNNEQFF. The CDR3, as DNA: TGTGCCAGCAGCATGGGGGGGAACAATGAGCAGTTCTTC.

The genes are TRBV7-9 and TRBJ2-1; a weak D match, TRBD2 (5 bases). Germline V gives CDR1 SEHNR, CDR2 FQNEAQ (reference sequence). The CDR3 is 15 residues long. Trimming shortened V by 2 bases and J by 7 bases, and 15 bases separated the two germline ends. In nucleotides, the CDR3 is TGTGCCAGCAGCTTAAGTCTAGGCGGAGGTAATGAGCAGTTCTTC. Protein product: CASSLSLGGGNEQFF.

The chain links TRBV28 to TRBJ1-3; D remains ambiguous. The V gene's germline CDR1 is MDHEN and CDR2 SYDVKM. The CDR3 contains 15 residues. Trimming pared 5 bases from V and 0 bases from J, leaving 11 bases between. This CDR3 is CASSLALHSGNTIYF. CDR3 bases: TGTGCCAGCAGTCTTGCCCTACACTCTGGAAACACCATATATTTT. Combining the CDR3 with reference TRBV28 and TRBJ1-3 gives the whole variable domain DVKVTQSSRYLVKRTGEKVFLECVQDMDHENMFWYRQDPGLGLRLIYFSYDVKMKEKGDIPEGYSVSREKKERFSLILESASTNQTSMYLCASSLALHSGNTIYFGEGSWLTVV.

The chain employs TRBV18 and TRBJ2-7; D remains ambiguous. V lost 6 bases, J lost 0 bases, and 15 bases lay in between. CDR1 is KGHSH and CDR2 is LQKENI in the germline V gene. The CDR3 runs to 15 residues. This CDR3 reads CASSRDQLSSYEQYF. CDR3 coding DNA: TGTGCCAGCTCCCGCGACCAATTAAGCTCCTACGAGCAGTACTTC.

V and J are TRBV6-1 and TRBJ1-5; D may be TRBD1 (6 bases). The length of the CDR3 is 18 residues. V lost 0 bases to trimming and J lost 6 bases, with 21 bases between them. Per the germline V gene, CDR1 is MNHNS and CDR2 is SASEGT. This CDR3 is CASSEARGGHMRVQPQHF. The CDR3 nucleotides are TGTGCCAGCAGTGAAGCAAGGGGGGGGCACATGAGGGTTCAGCCCCAGCATTTT.

The CDR3 loop reads CASSLTVGGSYGYTF. CDR3 coding DNA: TGCGCCAGCAGCTTGACGGTCGGAGGTTCCTATGGCTACACCTTC. This chain connects TRBV5-1 to TRBJ1-2; D not resolved. V lost 1 base to trimming and J lost 4 bases, with 14 bases between them. The V gene's germline CDR1 is SGHRS and CDR2 YFSETQ. This CDR3 spans 15 amino acids.

V usage is TRBV12-3 or TRBV12-4 and J usage is TRBJ1-2, with a possible D match to TRBD1 (5 bases). There are 13 residues in the CDR3. Trimming left V 8 bases short and J 4 bases short, with 14 bases between. The CDR3 here is CASHDSGSYGYTF. The CDR3 nucleotides read TGTGCCAGCCATGACTCAGGGTCCTATGGCTACACCTTC.